These 20 T cell receptor beta chains were sequenced from one sample in a study of cytomegalovirus exposure and HLA in healthy donors. In the PCR, 60 Vbeta and 13 Jbeta primers were used. Profiling relied on immunoSEQ multiplex PCR, and the TCRdb table lists in-frame clones only, not all of them. The data show 200,000 to 250,000 clones, and the top ten clones hold less than 1%. Sequencing input: PBMCs. These receptor sequences come from a woman in her twenties or thirties in good health and CMV-seropositive.

The J gene is TRBJ2-3, the V gene TRBV9, with TRBD2 matching over 11 bases. J lost 4 bases, V lost 0 bases, and 4 bases had no gene match. The length of the CDR3 is 16 residues. Germline-derived CDR1 and CDR2 are SGDLS and YYNGEE. The CDR3 sequence is CASSVALAGAPDTQYF. Written as DNA, the CDR3 is TGTGCCAGCAGCGTAGCACTAGCGGGAGCCCCAGATACGCAGTATTTT.

This rearrangement joins TRBV30 to TRBJ2-1, with TRBD1 matching 9 bases. Germline lookup yields CDR1 GTSNPN and CDR2 SVGIG (reference sequence). Germline trimming cut 3 bases from V and 12 bases from J; bases unmatched to any gene: 6. This CDR3 comprises 12 residues. This CDR3 reads CAWSGQGLTQFF. CDR3 coding DNA: TGTGCCTGGAGCGGACAGGGGTTAACGCAGTTCTTC.

This chain links TRBV6-4 with TRBJ2-1; 12 bases are a match to TRBD2. V lost 1 base, J lost 5 bases, and 3 bases stayed unmatched. The V gene's germline CDR1 is MRHNA and CDR2 SNTAGT. The CDR3 length is 16 residues. The DNA for the CDR3 is TGTGCCAGCAGTGACTTGGGGACTAGCGGGCACAATGAGCAGTTCTTC. It encodes CASSDLGTSGHNEQFF.

The chain uses TRBV19 and TRBJ1-5; tentative D call: TRBD1 (6 bases). The germline CDR1 and CDR2 sequences are LNHDA and SQIVND (reference sequence). Trimming pared 1 base from V and 4 bases from J, leaving 17 bases between. CDR3 length equals 17 residues. The CDR3 DNA sequence: TGTGCCAGTAGTATAGTGGCACAGGGCAGGAGGAATCAGCCCCAGCATTTT. This gives the protein CASSIVAQGRRNQPQHF.

V usage is TRBV5-1 and J usage is TRBJ1-4; D is unresolved. V lost 2 bases and J lost 5, with 10 bases in between. The CDR3 is 14 residues long. Per the germline V gene, CDR1 is SGHRS and CDR2 is YFSETQ. The CDR3 is CASSLGPANEKLFF. The CDR3 bases are TGCGCCAGCAGCTTAGGTCCAGCGAATGAAAAACTGTTTTTT.

This chain links TRBV11-3 with TRBJ2-3; TRBD2 matches 8 bases. CDR1 is SGHNT and CDR2 is YENEEA in the germline V gene. Unmatched junction bases numbered 17, after V lost 2 bases and J lost 4 bases. CDR3 length: 19 residues. CDR3 sequence (DNA): TGTGCCAGCAGCTTAAGAGCGGGGGAATCACAATGGGAACCAGATACGCAGTATTTT. Translated, it gives CASSLRAGESQWEPDTQYF.

The V call is TRBV6-1, the J call TRBJ2-1; D perhaps matches TRBD2 (6 bases). There are 14 residues in the CDR3. Germline CDR1 MNHNS, CDR2 SASEGT. The ends were cut back, 4 bases at V and 7 bases at J, with 14 bases in the middle. The CDR3 sequence is CASSARRGWNEQFF. In DNA form, the CDR3 reads TGTGCCAGCAGTGCCCGCCGGGGGTGGAATGAGCAGTTCTTC.

The V and J genes are TRBV10-2 and TRBJ1-5, with D possibly matching TRBD1 (5 bases). The ends were cut back, 6 bases at V and 2 bases at J, with 11 bases in the middle. From germline, CDR1 is WSHSY and CDR2 SAAADI. This CDR3 spans 14 amino acids. The CDR3: CASSQTVGNQPQHF. Written as DNA, the CDR3 is TGCGCCAGCAGCCAGACAGTCGGCAATCAGCCCCAGCATTTT.

The V call is TRBV29-1, the J call TRBJ1-1; the D gene is possibly TRBD1 (5 bases). The V end lost 4 bases, the J end lost 7 bases, and 16 bases lay between the germline ends. The length of the CDR3 is 13 residues. Per the germline V gene, CDR1 is SQVTM and CDR2 is ANQGSEA. CDR3 amino acids: CSVVKGSVGEAFF. The CDR3 DNA is TGCAGCGTTGTGAAGGGGTCGGTTGGTGAAGCTTTCTTT.

The genes are TRBV6-1 and TRBJ1-2, with D perhaps matching TRBD1 (6 bases). The CDR3 extends over 14 amino acids. The V and J ends lost 4 bases and 5 bases respectively, with 14 bases between them. Germline V gene sequence: CDR1 MNHNS, CDR2 SASEGT. The CDR3 DNA sequence: TGTGCCAGCAGTGCCTTGGACGGGACATATGGCTACACCTTC. Translated, it gives CASSALDGTYGYTF.

The chain combines TRBV19 with TRBJ1-1; possibly TRBD1 for D (6 bases). CDR1 and CDR2 (germline): LNHDA, SQIVND (reference sequence). The CDR3 is 15 amino acids. The V end lost 8 bases, the J end lost 1 base, and 17 bases lay between the germline ends. DNA for the CDR3: TGTGCCAGTCTCAACTTATCGACAGGGAACACTGAAGCTTTCTTT. Encoded protein: CASLNLSTGNTEAFF.

The genes are TRBV29-1 and TRBJ1-3; TRBD1 matches at 8 bases. The CDR3 covers 13 residues. J lost 2 bases, V lost 4 bases, and 1 base had no gene match. Germline values: CDR1 SQVTM, CDR2 ANQGSEA. CDR3 sequence: CSVADRAGNTIYF. The CDR3 DNA reads as TGCAGCGTTGCGGACAGGGCTGGAAACACCATATATTTT.

V gene TRBV2 combines with J gene TRBJ1-2; 7 bases line up with TRBD1. V gave up 6 bases and J gave up 2 bases; unmatched junction bases: 9. The CDR3 totals 15 residues. Germline values: CDR1 SNHLY, CDR2 FYNNEI. The CDR3 sequence: CASRTLRDRNYGYTF. The CDR3 nucleotides read TGTGCCAGCAGAACCCTCCGGGACAGAAACTATGGCTACACCTTC.

The V gene is TRBV10-3, the J gene TRBJ2-3, with TRBD2 identical over 11 bases. The length of the CDR3 is 14 residues. After removal of 10 bases from V and 5 bases from J, the junction contained 8 bases not matched to a gene. In germline, CDR1 is ENHRY, CDR2 SYGVKD. This CDR3 reads CATGLADGKDTQYF. DNA of the CDR3: TGTGCCACGGGACTAGCGGATGGGAAAGATACGCAGTATTTT.

The rearrangement links TRBV6-6 to TRBJ1-4, with TRBD1 matching over 8 bases. This CDR3 contains 14 residues. Germline trimming cut 7 bases from V and 6 bases from J; bases unmatched to any gene: 7. Germline loops: CDR1 MNHNY, CDR2 SVGAGI (reference sequence). The CDR3 DNA follows: TGTGCCAGCAAACAGGGGGGGGCCGATGAAAAACTGTTTTTT. This encodes CASKQGGADEKLFF.

The rearrangement joins TRBV11-2 to TRBJ1-1, with TRBD1 identical over 9 bases. Germline assignment: CDR1 SGHAT and CDR2 FQNNGV. The CDR3 is made up of 14 amino acids. Losses at the gene ends were 5 bases for V and 9 bases for J; bases not matched to a gene: 10. The CDR3 region has the DNA TGTGCCAGCAGCACAGAAAGTACAGGGGGCAAAGCTTTCTTT. This translates into CASSTESTGGKAFF.

This chain joins TRBV6-6 and TRBJ1-4; D remains ambiguous. Germline lookup yields CDR1 MNHNY and CDR2 SVGAGI (reference sequence). Trimming left V 6 bases short and J 8 bases short, with 22 bases between. This CDR3 contains 16 residues. The CDR3 protein is CASRSEGRWSGEKLFF. The CDR3 DNA is TGTGCCAGCAGGTCGGAGGGAAGGTGGTCCGGGGAAAAACTGTTTTTT.

This sequence joins TRBV4-3 and TRBJ1-4; TRBD1 is a possible D gene (5 bases). Germline V CDR1 and CDR2: LGHNA, YSLEER. Trimming shortened V by 0 bases and J by 12 bases, and 17 bases separated the two germline ends. This CDR3 has 15 amino acids. CDR3 sequence reads: CASSQDQGREEELFF. The CDR3, as DNA: TGCGCCAGCAGCCAAGATCAAGGCAGGGAGGAAGAACTGTTTTTT.

The rearrangement links TRBV11-2 to TRBJ2-1; 13 bases align to TRBD2. Trimming at V came to 4 bases and at J to 11 bases, leaving 8 bases not matched to a gene. This CDR3 comprises 15 residues. Germline CDR1 and CDR2: SGHAT and FQNNGV. This CDR3 is CASSSGLAGAEKQFF. CDR3 coding DNA: TGTGCCAGCAGCTCCGGACTAGCGGGAGCCGAGAAGCAGTTCTTC. Drawing the rest from reference TRBV11-2 and TRBJ2-1, the complete variable domain is EAGVAQSPRYKIIEKRQSVAFWCNPISGHATLYWYQQILGQGPKLLIQFQNNGVVDDSQLPKDRFSAERLKGVDSTLKIQPAKLEDSAVYLCASSSGLAGAEKQFFGPGTRLTVL.

The V call is TRBV9, the J call TRBJ2-3, with TRBD1 matching 8 bases. CDR1 is SGDLS and CDR2 is YYNGEE in the germline V gene. The V and J ends lost 4 bases and 0 bases, in that order; junction bases with no gene match: 4. The length of the CDR3 is 15 residues. The CDR3 loop is CASSIGQGSTDTQYF. In DNA, the CDR3 is TGTGCCAGCAGCATCGGACAGGGAAGCACAGATACGCAGTATTTT.